This is a list of T cell receptor beta chains from one sample in a study of T-cell reconstitution after alpha-beta-depleted transplantation in children. TCRdb used MiXCR to reprocess the PCR reads, holding one entry per CDR3 protein. The top ten hold around 2.5% of the sample, which has about 240,000 distinct CDR3 sequences, under 30% seen once. The material sequenced was PBMCs, taken before TCRalphabeta/CD19-depleted stem cell transplant. The receptors derive from a girl aged 2 to 10 with Fanconi anemia, due to receive a stem cell transplant. Both conserved end residues are part of each CDR3. The D gene is left open where the match is weak. Clone size is stated in some rows and not others, as once, few, many or a class when expanded.

j_call v_call clone_size cdr3_length d_call cdr3_aa cdr3_nt
TRBJ1-5 TRBV12-3/TRBV12-4 many 14 NA CASSFNGQNQPQHF TGTGCCAGCAGTTTTAACGGGCAGAATCAGCCCCAGCATTTT
TRBJ2-1 TRBV18 NA 15 TRBD1 CASSSGTVNYNEQFF TGTGCCAGCTCATCCGGGACAGTGAACTACAATGAGCAGTTCTTC
TRBJ2-1 TRBV29-1 few 15 NA CSVVGLPSSYNEQFF TGCAGCGTTGTAGGACTCCCAAGCTCCTACAATGAGCAGTTCTTC
TRBJ1-1 TRBV29-1 many 14 NA CSVDYGEVGTEAFF TGCAGCGTTGATTATGGGGAAGTTGGCACTGAAGCTTTCTTT
TRBJ1-1 TRBV12-3/TRBV12-4 many 14 TRBD1 CASSPGQTFNEAFF TGTGCCAGCAGTCCGGGACAGACTTTTAATGAAGCTTTCTTT
TRBJ2-7 TRBV6-5 NA 18 TRBD2 CASSSQPGTSGRAFEQYF TGTGCCAGCAGTTCCCAACCAGGGACTAGCGGGAGGGCATTCGAGCAGTACTTC
TRBJ1-2 TRBV29-1 many 15 NA CSVVPRGGPNYGYTF TGCAGCGTTGTCCCCAGGGGCGGACCTAACTATGGCTACACCTTC
TRBJ1-1 TRBV29-1 NA 13 NA CSVEDLPNTEAFF TGCAGCGTTGAAGATTTACCTAACACTGAAGCTTTCTTT
TRBJ2-7 TRBV27 few 16 TRBD1 CASSTYRGYPAYEQYF TGTGCCAGCAGTACTTACAGGGGCTACCCTGCCTACGAGCAGTACTTC
TRBJ1-2 TRBV6-5 many 14 NA CASTQRGGVGGYTF TGTGCCAGCACTCAGAGGGGGGGAGTCGGGGGCTACACCTTC
TRBJ2-1 TRBV29-1 NA 14 NA CSAEPGTSYNEQFF TGCAGCGCCGAACCGGGTACGTCCTACAATGAGCAGTTCTTC
TRBJ2-1 TRBV5-6 NA 13 NA CASDHSASREQFF TGTGCCAGCGACCATAGCGCGTCTCGAGAGCAGTTCTTC
TRBJ2-3 TRBV29-1 once 12 NA CSVVSTADTQYF TGCAGCGTGGTTAGCACTGCAGATACGCAGTATTTT
TRBJ1-6 TRBV6-5 NA 16 TRBD1 CASSYTTGAYNSPLHF TGTGCCAGCAGTTACACGACAGGGGCCTATAATTCACCCCTCCACTTT
TRBJ1-3 TRBV29-1 NA 15 TRBD1 CSVKDRASSGNTIYF TGCAGCGTTAAGGACAGGGCCTCCTCTGGAAACACCATATATTTT
TRBJ2-7 TRBV7-2 many 15 NA CASSLEQLSSYEQYF TGTGCCAGCAGCTTAGAACAGCTAAGCTCCTACGAGCAGTACTTC
TRBJ1-2 TRBV20-1 NA 13 NA CSARDTPGPKNTF TGCAGTGCTAGAGACACCCCAGGGCCTAAGAACACCTTC
TRBJ2-3 TRBV6-1 NA 15 NA CASSDPGMGTDTQYF TGTGCCAGCAGTGACCCCGGGATGGGCACAGATACGCAGTATTTT
TRBJ2-7 TRBV29-1 NA 13 TRBD2 CSVAGALSYEQYF TGCAGCGTAGCGGGAGCCTTATCCTACGAGCAGTACTTC
TRBJ1-2 TRBV20-1 many 14 NA CSATRPGHIYGYTF TGCAGTGCTACGAGGCCGGGACACATCTATGGCTACACCTTC
TRBJ2-3 TRBV20-1 NA 11 NA CSARIADTQYF TGCAGTGCAAGGATAGCAGATACGCAGTATTTT
TRBJ2-7 TRBV5-6 NA 14 NA CASSLEWTSPEQYF TGTGCCAGCAGCTTGGAGTGGACCTCGCCCGAGCAGTACTTC
TRBJ2-7 TRBV2 once 16 TRBD2 CASSERSGMASYEQYF TGTGCCAGCAGTGAAAGGAGCGGGATGGCCTCCTACGAGCAGTACTTC
TRBJ2-1 TRBV7-2 few 17 TRBD2 CASGLSRGGSLYNEQFF TGTGCCAGCGGCTTATCGCGCGGGGGGAGTCTATACAATGAGCAGTTCTTC
TRBJ2-5 TRBV29-1 few 13 TRBD2 CSVEGGGSETQYF TGCAGCGTTGAAGGGGGGGGTTCGGAGACCCAGTACTTC